This TCR beta chain was found in a study of beta chain features in type 1 diabetes. Of the isolated RNA, all was reverse transcribed, and so the sequenced material was expressed TCRB transcripts. Profiled with immunoSEQ multiplex PCR; TCRdb holds only in-frame clones, not every one. Altogether 200,000 to 250,000 clones are present, 9% to 10% being singletons, with the ten largest covering approximately 0.035%. The CDR3 has 17 amino acids. CDR1 is SNHLY and CDR2 is FYNNEI in the germline V gene. The ends lost 3 bases at V and 4 bases at J; junction bases unmatched: 12. This clone is a singleton in its sample. Its antigen is undetermined. Broader study findings: Cells that show high TCR expression could be over-represented by cDNA sequencing. The naive, central memory and Treg TCRB repertoires looked more alike in patients than they did in healthy donors. Short templates might get an advantage during PCR, and this would be equal in patients and controls.

Every participating donor gave one draw, a heparinised blood sample averaging roughly 0.12 L. This chain joins TRBV2 and TRBJ1-1; 9 nucleotides match TRBD1. Sequences were obtained from naive CD4+ T cells from blood. This sequence originates from a woman aged 18 to 35 in good health. The CDR3 bases are TGTGCCAGCAGTGACGGAATTAACAGGGGGCTGGGCACTGAAGCTTTCTTT. As protein: CASSDGINRGLGTEAFF.